The 27 T cell receptor beta chains below all came from one sample that was sequenced in a study of blood T cell repertoires in COVID-19. Using immunoSEQ multiplex PCR, the repertoire was profiled, and TCRdb retains in-frame clones only, with some absent. The table records roughly 200,000 clones, less than 85% of them present only once. Material: PBMCs or T cells enriched from blood (not recorded which). These receptors were collected from a man aged 35-49 years who had recovered from COVID-19.

The CDR3 here is CASSLRTGGTGNTEAFF. Written as DNA, the CDR3 is TGTGCCAGCAGCTTACGGACAGGGGGCACGGGAAACACTGAAGCTTTCTTT. The chain joins TRBV5-5 to TRBJ1-1, with TRBD1 matching 11 bases. The CDR3 covers 17 residues. Germline values: CDR1 SGHKS, CDR2 YYEKEE (reference sequence). V gave up 2 bases and J gave up 2 bases; unmatched junction bases: 8. The variable domain in full, with the rest retrieved from reference TRBV5-5 and TRBJ1-1, is DAGVTQSPTHLIKTRGQQVTLRCSPISGHKSVSWYQQVLGQGPQFIFQYYEKEERGRGNFPDRFSARQFPNYSSELNVNALLLGDSALYLCASSLRTGGTGNTEAFFGQGTRLTVV.

The chain has TRBV4-1 and TRBJ2-2, with 9 bases that match TRBD2. CDR1 is MGHRA, CDR2 YSYEKL, per germline. The CDR3 is made up of 15 amino acids. The J segment lost 7 bases and the V segment lost 0 bases, leaving 3 bases of the junction unmatched. In DNA form, the CDR3 reads TGCGCCAGCAGCCAAGAGGCTAGCGGGGTCGGGGAGCTGTTTTTT. As protein: CASSQEASGVGELFF.

The chain links TRBV5-1 to TRBJ1-1; the D is unclear. The ends were cut back, 0 bases at V and 5 bases at J, with 8 bases in the middle. The germline gives CDR1 SGHRS, CDR2 YFSETQ. The CDR3 is made up of 13 amino acids. This CDR3 reads CASSLGQATEAFF. The CDR3 DNA sequence: TGCGCCAGCAGCTTGGGGCAGGCTACTGAAGCTTTCTTT.

V gene TRBV4-1 combines with J gene TRBJ2-5; D is unresolved. The CDR3 totals 14 residues. Trimming left V 6 bases short and J 1 base short, with 12 bases between. Germline values: CDR1 MGHRA, CDR2 YSYEKL. CDR3: CASSPTAAQETQYF. The CDR3 DNA reads TGCGCCAGCAGTCCGACGGCGGCCCAAGAGACCCAGTACTTC.

V usage is TRBV19 and J usage is TRBJ2-1; 7 positions agree with TRBD2. The CDR3 spans 12 residues. V was pared by 5 bases and J by 7 bases, with 2 bases of the junction left unmatched. CDR1 LNHDA and CDR2 SQIVND come from the germline V gene (reference sequence). The CDR3 DNA reads as TGTGCCAGTAGTCCCGGGAGGAATGAGCAGTTCTTC. Its translation: CASSPGRNEQFF.

J is TRBJ2-7 and V is TRBV11-3; perhaps TRBD1 as D (6 bases). Trimming pared 1 base from V and 1 base from J, leaving 17 bases between. The CDR3 has 17 amino acids. Germline CDR1 SGHNT, CDR2 YENEEA. The CDR3 reads CASSLAWVGGQSYEQYF. CDR3 DNA sequence: TGTGCCAGCAGCTTAGCTTGGGTTGGGGGACAATCCTACGAGCAGTACTTC.

The gene calls are TRBV27 and TRBJ1-2; tentatively, D is TRBD1 (6 bases). V gave up 3 bases and J gave up 0 bases, with 11 bases separating them. The germline V gene encodes CDR1 MNHEY and CDR2 SMNVEV (reference sequence). The CDR3 runs 15 residues. CDR3 DNA sequence: TGTGCCAGCAGTTTTGGGGGCAGGACTAACTATGGCTACACCTTC. This codes for CASSFGGRTNYGYTF.

This chain joins TRBV27 and TRBJ1-2; TRBD1 aligns across 10 bases. The V and J ends lost 3 bases and 6 bases, in that order; junction bases with no gene match: 4. This CDR3 is 14 amino acids long. Germline V lookup: CDR1 MNHEY, CDR2 SMNVEV (reference sequence). CDR3 region: CASSFDRGQHGYTF. Written as DNA, the CDR3 is TGTGCCAGCAGTTTCGACAGGGGGCAACATGGCTACACCTTC.

The CDR3 spells CASSQLQGEKLFF. CDR3 in DNA: TGCGCCAGCAGCCAGCTACAGGGGGAAAAACTGTTTTTT. The chain employs TRBV4-1 and TRBJ1-4; 7 bases are shared with TRBD1. Germline CDR1 reads MGHRA; CDR2 reads YSYEKL. CDR3 length equals 13 residues. Losses at the gene ends were 3 bases for V and 8 bases for J; bases not matched to a gene: 3.

This chain connects TRBV13 to TRBJ2-5; TRBD1 aligns across 7 bases. The CDR3 runs to 13 residues. Germline V gives CDR1 PRHDT, CDR2 FYEKMQ (reference sequence). The V gene end was trimmed by 5 bases and the J gene end by 4 bases; junction bases not matched to a gene: 4. The CDR3 is CASSGRQGETQYF. CDR3 coding DNA: TGTGCCAGCAGCGGCCGACAGGGAGAGACCCAGTACTTC.

DNA for the CDR3: TGCGCCAGCAGTTCGTCCGGGGAGAGCAATCAGCCCCAGCATTTT. Its translation: CASSSSGESNQPQHF. The V call is TRBV5-1, the J call TRBJ1-5; D gene uncertain. This CDR3 is 15 amino acids long. V was clipped by 5 bases and J by 1 base, with 13 bases between them. CDR1 and CDR2 (germline): SGHRS, YFSETQ.

The chain joins TRBV6-1 to TRBJ1-3; 12 nucleotides align to TRBD1. Germline-derived CDR1 and CDR2 are MNHNS and SASEGT. The CDR3 is 14 amino acids. V lost 3 bases, J lost 8 bases, and 2 bases stayed unmatched. CDR3 amino acids: CASSEGQGADTIYF. The CDR3 nucleotides are TGTGCCAGCAGTGAGGGACAGGGGGCGGACACCATATATTTT.

V and J are TRBV30 and TRBJ2-2, with TRBD1 matching 8 bases. The CDR3 totals 14 residues. V shed 3 bases, J shed 4 bases, and the junction held 4 bases outside the gene matches. The germline V gene encodes CDR1 GTSNPN and CDR2 SVGIG (reference sequence). CDR3 in amino acids: CAWSPDRGTGELFF. The CDR3 coding sequence is TGTGCCTGGAGCCCTGACAGGGGCACCGGGGAGCTGTTTTTT.

The chain joins TRBV13 to TRBJ1-3; 8 nucleotides agree with TRBD1. V lost 1 base, J lost 3 bases, and 5 bases stayed unmatched. This CDR3 has 16 residues. Germline lookup yields CDR1 PRHDT and CDR2 FYEKMQ (reference sequence). In nucleotides, the CDR3 is TGTGCCAGCAGCTTAGACGGACAGGGCGTTGGAAACACCATATATTTT. As protein: CASSLDGQGVGNTIYF. Using reference TRBV13 and TRBJ1-3 for the parts outside the CDR3, the full variable domain is AAGVIQSPRHLIKEKRETATLKCYPIPRHDTVYWYQQGPGQDPQFLISFYEKMQSDKGSIPDRFSAQQFSDYHSELNMSSLELGDSALYFCASSLDGQGVGNTIYFGEGSWLTVV.

The chain employs TRBV4-1 and TRBJ1-6; D is unresolved. CDR1 is MGHRA, CDR2 YSYEKL, per germline. V shed 3 bases and J shed 4 bases, with 13 bases lying between them. The CDR3 totals 16 residues. For the CDR3, the DNA is TGCGCCAGCAGCCAGCAGCGGGGTGAATATAATTCACCCCTCCACTTT. Translated, it gives CASSQQRGEYNSPLHF.

The chain is built from TRBV18 and TRBJ2-1; D is ambiguous. The V gene's germline CDR1 is KGHSH and CDR2 LQKENI. V lost 4 bases, J lost 7 bases, and 8 bases lay in between. This CDR3 has 12 amino acids. The DNA for the CDR3 is TGTGCCAGCTCACGCGGTATGAATGAGCAGTTCTTC. Translating it yields CASSRGMNEQFF. The entire variable domain, with the rest obtained from reference TRBV18 and TRBJ2-1, is as follows: NAGVMQNPRHLVRRRGQEARLRCSPMKGHSHVYWYRQLPEEGLKFMVYLQKENIIDESGMPKERFSAEFPKEGPSILRIQQVVRGDSAAYFCASSRGMNEQFFGPGTRLTVL.

The rearrangement links TRBV25-1 to TRBJ1-2; TRBD1 agrees at 7 bases. Germline CDR1 is MGHDK and CDR2 is SYGVNS. The length of the CDR3 is 16 residues. J lost 6 bases, V lost 4 bases, and 14 bases had no gene match. This CDR3 reads CASSGQAGGGEDGYTF. The DNA of the CDR3 is TGTGCCAGCAGTGGCCAGGCCGGAGGGGGCGAAGATGGCTACACCTTC.

The rearrangement links TRBV7-3 to TRBJ2-7; D not resolved. Germline CDR1 is SGHTA and CDR2 is FQGTGA. The CDR3 covers 12 residues. V lost 5 bases, J lost 3 bases, and 8 bases lay in between. The CDR3 sequence: CASSDGGYEQYF. The CDR3 region has the DNA TGTGCCAGCAGCGACGGCGGCTACGAGCAGTACTTC.

The CDR3, as DNA: TGTGCCAGCTACAGGGCGGTATTCACTGAAGCTTTCTTT. It is translated as CASYRAVFTEAFF. This chain joins TRBV28 and TRBJ1-1, with D possibly TRBD1 on 6 matching bases. CDR3 length: 13 residues. Trimming took off 8 bases at V and 4 bases at J, with 14 bases between the two ends. Germline V gives CDR1 MDHEN, CDR2 SYDVKM.

J is TRBJ2-3 and V is TRBV5-4, with 11 bases aligning to TRBD1. The trim removed 4 bases at V and 5 bases at J, leaving 6 bases unmatched. CDR3 length equals 15 residues. Germline-derived CDR1 and CDR2 are SGHNT and YYREEE (reference sequence). The DNA for the CDR3 is TGTGCCAGCAGCGTTTTCGGGACAGGGGGAGATACGCAGTATTTT. This translates into CASSVFGTGGDTQYF.

The CDR3 here is CASSSVGVYYEQYF. The CDR3 region has the DNA TGTGCCAGCAGCTCCGTAGGGGTTTACTACGAGCAGTACTTC. The chain employs TRBV7-2 and TRBJ2-7; possibly TRBD1 for D (5 bases). Germline lookup yields CDR1 SGHTA and CDR2 FQGNSA. The length of the CDR3 is 14 residues. V dropped 4 bases and J dropped 3 bases, with 13 bases sitting between them.

The chain links TRBV6-4 to TRBJ2-3; 10 nucleotides match TRBD1. The ends lost 4 bases at V and 2 bases at J; junction bases unmatched: 3. The CDR3 contains 15 residues. CDR1 and CDR2 (germline): MRHNA, SNTAGT. CDR3 sequence reads: CASSGTGGHTDTQYF. CDR3 bases: TGTGCCAGCAGTGGGACAGGGGGACACACAGATACGCAGTATTTT.

CDR3 protein: CASSLTPTGNNEQFF. The CDR3 coding sequence is TGTGCCAGCAGCTTAACACCCACAGGCAACAATGAGCAGTTCTTC. The chain is built from TRBV7-3 and TRBJ2-1; possibly TRBD1 for D (5 bases). The V gene's germline CDR1 is SGHTA and CDR2 FQGTGA. The CDR3 covers 15 residues. Trimming removed 0 bases at V and 5 bases at J, with 11 bases between.

This clone has a handful of counts. The CDR3 DNA reads TGTGCCAGCAGTGAATCGGGGCAGGGGATTTACGAGCAGTACTTC. It yields the protein CASSESGQGIYEQYF. This chain uses TRBV6-1 with TRBJ2-7; D perhaps matches TRBD1 (6 bases). CDR1 MNHNS and CDR2 SASEGT come from the germline V gene. With 2 bases removed from V and 4 bases from J, the gap between germline ends came to 15 bases. The CDR3 runs 15 residues.

The CDR3 region has the DNA TGCGCCAGCAGCTTGGGCAGGGCCCGAGATCACAATGAGCAGTTCTTC. Translation: CASSLGRARDHNEQFF. The V call is TRBV5-1, the J call TRBJ2-1, with a tentative D call TRBD1 (5 bases). Trimming shortened V by 0 bases and J by 5 bases, and 15 bases separated the two germline ends. The germline V gene has CDR1 SGHRS and CDR2 YFSETQ. This CDR3 comprises 16 residues.

The rearrangement joins TRBV27 to TRBJ2-2; 7 nucleotides align to TRBD1. V was clipped by 2 bases and J by 5 bases; unmatched bases: 17. Looked up from germline, CDR1 is MNHEY and CDR2 is SMNVEV (reference sequence). The CDR3 is made up of 19 amino acids. The CDR3 region has the DNA TGTGCCAGCAGTTTAAACTGGCCAGGGGGTTCACGTTTAACCGGGGAGCTGTTTTTT. As protein: CASSLNWPGGSRLTGELFF.

This clone turned up a few times. V gene TRBV7-2 combines with J gene TRBJ2-1; TRBD2 matches at 9 bases. The CDR3 totals 15 residues. V shed 3 bases, J shed 6 bases, and the junction held 6 bases outside the gene matches. Germline-derived CDR1 and CDR2 are SGHTA and FQGNSA. The CDR3 nucleotides are TGTGCCAGCAGCTTCGGTAGCGGGAGCTTCAATGAGCAGTTCTTC. This encodes CASSFGSGSFNEQFF.